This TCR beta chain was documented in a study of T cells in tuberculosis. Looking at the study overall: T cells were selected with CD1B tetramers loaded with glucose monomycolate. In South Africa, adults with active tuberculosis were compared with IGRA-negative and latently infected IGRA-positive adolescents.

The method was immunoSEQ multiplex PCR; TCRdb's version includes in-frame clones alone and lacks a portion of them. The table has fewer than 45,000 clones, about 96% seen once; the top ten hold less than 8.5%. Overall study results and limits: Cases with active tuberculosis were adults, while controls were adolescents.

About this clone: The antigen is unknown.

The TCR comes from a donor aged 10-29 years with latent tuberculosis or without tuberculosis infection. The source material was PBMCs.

CDR3 bases: TGCGCCAGCAGCCAAGATCCGGAAAGCGGGTACGGCGGCGAGCAGTACTTC. It yields the protein CASSQDPESGYGGEQYF. This chain uses TRBV4-1 with TRBJ2-7; tentative D call: TRBD2 (6 bases). V lost 0 bases and J lost 6, with 21 bases in between. Germline assignment: CDR1 MGHRA and CDR2 YSYEKL. The CDR3 loop spans 17 amino acids.